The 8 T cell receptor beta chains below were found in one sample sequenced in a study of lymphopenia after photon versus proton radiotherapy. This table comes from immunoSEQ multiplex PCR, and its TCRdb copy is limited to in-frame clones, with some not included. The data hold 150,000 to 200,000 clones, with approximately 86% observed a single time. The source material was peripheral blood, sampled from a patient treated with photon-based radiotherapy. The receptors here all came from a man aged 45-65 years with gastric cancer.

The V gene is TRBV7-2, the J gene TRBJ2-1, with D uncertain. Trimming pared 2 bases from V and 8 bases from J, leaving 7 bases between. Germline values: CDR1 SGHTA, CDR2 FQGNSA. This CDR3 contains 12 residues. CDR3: CASSLTLDEQFF. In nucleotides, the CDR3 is TGTGCCAGCAGCTTAACCTTAGATGAGCAGTTCTTC. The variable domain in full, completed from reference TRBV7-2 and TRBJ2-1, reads GAGVSQSPSNKVTEKGKDVELRCDPISGHTALYWYRQSLGQGLEFLIYFQGNSAPDKSGLPSDRFSAERTGGSVSTLTIQRTQQEDSAVYLCASSLTLDEQFFGPGTRLTVL.

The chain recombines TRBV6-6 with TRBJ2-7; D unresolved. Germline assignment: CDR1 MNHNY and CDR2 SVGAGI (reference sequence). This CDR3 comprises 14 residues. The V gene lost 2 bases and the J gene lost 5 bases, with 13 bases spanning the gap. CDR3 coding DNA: TGTGCCAGCAGTTACGCGGCGGATGGGAACGAGCAGTACTTC. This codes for CASSYAADGNEQYF.

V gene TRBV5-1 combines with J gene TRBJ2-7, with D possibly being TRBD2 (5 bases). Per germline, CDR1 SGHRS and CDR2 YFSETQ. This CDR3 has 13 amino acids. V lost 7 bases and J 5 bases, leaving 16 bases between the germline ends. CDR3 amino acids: CASGLTRNHEQYF. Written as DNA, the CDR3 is TGCGCCAGCGGCCTTACTAGGAACCACGAGCAGTACTTC.

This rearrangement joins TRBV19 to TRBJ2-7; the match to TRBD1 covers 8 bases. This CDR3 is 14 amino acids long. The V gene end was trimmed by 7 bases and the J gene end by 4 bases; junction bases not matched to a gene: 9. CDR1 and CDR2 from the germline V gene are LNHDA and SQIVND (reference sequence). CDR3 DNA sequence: TGTGCCAGTACCCCGACAGGGGCAGGATACGAGCAGTACTTC. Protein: CASTPTGAGYEQYF.

In DNA form, the CDR3 reads TGTGCCAGTACCCCTTCAGGGTTATCCGACTATGGCTACACCTTC. It codes for CASTPSGLSDYGYTF. The V gene is TRBV19, the J gene TRBJ1-2; a possible D gene is TRBD1 (5 bases). CDR1 LNHDA and CDR2 SQIVND come from the germline V gene (reference sequence). The CDR3 totals 15 residues. The V gene lost 7 bases and the J gene lost 3 bases, with 18 bases spanning the gap. The full variable domain, in which reference TRBV19 and TRBJ1-2 provide the parts outside the CDR3, is DGGITQSPKYLFRKEGQNVTLSCEQNLNHDAMYWYRQDPGQGLRLIYYSQIVNDFQKGDIAEGYSVSREKKESFPLTVTSAQKNPTAFYLCASTPSGLSDYGYTFGSGTRLTVV.

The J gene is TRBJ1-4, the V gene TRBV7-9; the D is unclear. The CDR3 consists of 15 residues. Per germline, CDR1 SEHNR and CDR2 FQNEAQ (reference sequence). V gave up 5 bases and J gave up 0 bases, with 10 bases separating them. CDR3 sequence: CASSKDEATNEKLFF. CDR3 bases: TGTGCCAGCAGCAAGGACGAAGCAACTAATGAAAAACTGTTTTTT.

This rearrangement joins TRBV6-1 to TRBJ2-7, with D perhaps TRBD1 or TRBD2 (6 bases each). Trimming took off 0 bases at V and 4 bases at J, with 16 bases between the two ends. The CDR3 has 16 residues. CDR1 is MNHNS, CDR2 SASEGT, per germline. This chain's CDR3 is CASSEAAMGAGYEQYF. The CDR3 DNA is TGTGCCAGCAGTGAAGCCGCCATGGGGGCGGGGTACGAGCAGTACTTC.

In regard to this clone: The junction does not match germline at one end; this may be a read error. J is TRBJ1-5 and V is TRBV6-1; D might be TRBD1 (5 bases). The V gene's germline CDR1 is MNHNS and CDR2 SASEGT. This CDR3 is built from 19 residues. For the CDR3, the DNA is TGTGCCAGCAGTAAAGCCGGCAGGGTTGGGGTTGGTGGCAATCAGCCCCAGCATTTT. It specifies CASSKAGRVGVGGNQPQHF.